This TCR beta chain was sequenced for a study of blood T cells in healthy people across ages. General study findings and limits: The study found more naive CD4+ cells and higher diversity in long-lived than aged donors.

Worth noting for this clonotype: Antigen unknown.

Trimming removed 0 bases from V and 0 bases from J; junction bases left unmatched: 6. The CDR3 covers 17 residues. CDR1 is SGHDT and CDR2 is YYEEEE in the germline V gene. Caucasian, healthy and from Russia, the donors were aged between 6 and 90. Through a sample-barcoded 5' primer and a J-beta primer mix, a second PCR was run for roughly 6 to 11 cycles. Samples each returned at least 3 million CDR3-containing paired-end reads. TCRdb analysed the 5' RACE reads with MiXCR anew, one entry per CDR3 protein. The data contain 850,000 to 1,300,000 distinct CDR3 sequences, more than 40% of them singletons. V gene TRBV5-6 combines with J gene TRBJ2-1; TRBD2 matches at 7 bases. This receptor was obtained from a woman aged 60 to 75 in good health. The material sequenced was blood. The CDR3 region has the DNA TGTGCCAGCAGCTTGGCCCCTAGCGGACACTCCTACAATGAGCAGTTCTTC. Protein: CASSLAPSGHSYNEQFF.